These T cell receptor beta chains were read from a single sample in a study of cytomegalovirus exposure and HLA in healthy donors. Clones were sequenced by immunoSEQ multiplex PCR, and TCRdb holds only the in-frame ones, with some missing. The sample carries about 120,000 clones, around 90% recorded once. The sample comprised PBMCs. These receptors all stem from a woman aged 18-30 years in good health and CMV-seronegative. The CDR3 runs from the conserved cysteine through the conserved F or W.

j_call v_call cdr3_aa
TRBJ2-7 TRBV5-1 CASSLDPGQALHEQYF
TRBJ1-5 TRBV6-4 CVLRAQPQHF
TRBJ2-7 TRBV11-2 CASSLDRDYEQYF
TRBJ2-7 TRBV14 CASSRGGDGPTYEQYF
TRBJ1-1 TRBV5-1 CASSLAPGNTEAFF
TRBJ2-3 TRBV27 CASSFDSTDTQYF
TRBJ1-2 TRBV2 CASRARGPDNYGYTF
TRBJ1-5 TRBV2 CASSVEGPNQPQHF
TRBJ2-7 TRBV6-6 CASRQTGLTYEQYF
TRBJ1-2 TRBV28 CASNEANYGYTF
TRBJ2-7 TRBV10-2 CASSEGLAGASYEQYF
TRBJ2-7 TRBV6-1 CASRRSGSNYEQYF
TRBJ2-1 TRBV2 CASRTSGPYNEQFF
TRBJ2-7 TRBV5-1 CASSGGLGSYEQYF
TRBJ2-7 TRBV5-1 CASSEGTSSSYEQYF
TRBJ1-1 TRBV28 CASIGYYAGMNTEAFF
TRBJ2-7 TRBV5-1 CASNTVGSDEQYF
TRBJ2-2 TRBV7-8 CASSPGLAGENTGELFF
TRBJ1-1 TRBV19 CASSPSSLNTEAFF
TRBJ1-2 TRBV7-9 CASAGQGLFNYGYTF
TRBJ2-7 TRBV19 CASSSQGRGTPYEQYF
TRBJ2-3 TRBV5-1 CASSLGQITDTQYF
TRBJ2-3 TRBV11-2 CASSLGRGLRILGF
TRBJ1-1 TRBV19 CASSHGLMGTEAFF
TRBJ1-1 TRBV5-1 CASSLGLKRNTEAFF
TRBJ2-7 TRBV11-2 CASSLAGSSYEQYF
TRBJ2-7 TRBV23-1 CASSHPEGMRTVSGEQYF
TRBJ2-1 TRBV4-1 CASSQEPQGLPYNEQFF
TRBJ2-4 TRBV7-2 CASSLAGLAGVAKNIQYF
TRBJ2-3 TRBV7-6 CASSRRLAGGADTQYF
TRBJ1-2 TRBV19 CASSSGQGESNYGYTF
TRBJ2-7 TRBV13 CASSLYLAGDYEQYF
TRBJ2-7 TRBV14 CASSLRRYSYEQYF
TRBJ2-1 TRBV7-9 CASSLRGNEQFF
TRBJ2-7 TRBV4-1 CASSQGPRTSGGSSYEQYF
TRBJ1-1 TRBV30 CAWSVGSGTEAFF
TRBJ1-4 TRBV7-2 CASSLPDRGFSFNEKLFF
TRBJ2-5 TRBV4-1 CASSQRGSETQYF
TRBJ2-1 TRBV7-9 CASSPPGQQYNEQFF
TRBJ2-2 TRBV4-1 CASSPVGTSGKKGTGELFF
TRBJ1-5 TRBV4-2 CASSQSRGSNQPQHF
TRBJ2-1 TRBV5-1 CASSLAVTSGYNEQFF